This TCR beta chain was recovered during a study of blood T cell repertoires in COVID-19. In its sample, this clone was seen a few times. V gave up 3 bases and J gave up 4 bases, with 9 bases separating them. CDR1 and CDR2 from the germline V gene are WNHNN and SYGVQD (reference sequence). This CDR3 region has 13 residues. Data came from immunoSEQ multiplex PCR; TCRdb stores just in-frame clones and leaves some out. This table has over 45,000 clones, 70% to 80% appearing once. J is TRBJ1-2 and V is TRBV10-1, with D perhaps matching TRBD1 (6 bases). This TCR was recovered from a man aged 50-59 years with active or convalescent COVID-19. The material sequenced was peripheral blood. CDR3: CASSETGIYGYTF. CDR3 bases: TGCGCCAGCAGTGAAACAGGGATCTATGGCTACACCTTC.